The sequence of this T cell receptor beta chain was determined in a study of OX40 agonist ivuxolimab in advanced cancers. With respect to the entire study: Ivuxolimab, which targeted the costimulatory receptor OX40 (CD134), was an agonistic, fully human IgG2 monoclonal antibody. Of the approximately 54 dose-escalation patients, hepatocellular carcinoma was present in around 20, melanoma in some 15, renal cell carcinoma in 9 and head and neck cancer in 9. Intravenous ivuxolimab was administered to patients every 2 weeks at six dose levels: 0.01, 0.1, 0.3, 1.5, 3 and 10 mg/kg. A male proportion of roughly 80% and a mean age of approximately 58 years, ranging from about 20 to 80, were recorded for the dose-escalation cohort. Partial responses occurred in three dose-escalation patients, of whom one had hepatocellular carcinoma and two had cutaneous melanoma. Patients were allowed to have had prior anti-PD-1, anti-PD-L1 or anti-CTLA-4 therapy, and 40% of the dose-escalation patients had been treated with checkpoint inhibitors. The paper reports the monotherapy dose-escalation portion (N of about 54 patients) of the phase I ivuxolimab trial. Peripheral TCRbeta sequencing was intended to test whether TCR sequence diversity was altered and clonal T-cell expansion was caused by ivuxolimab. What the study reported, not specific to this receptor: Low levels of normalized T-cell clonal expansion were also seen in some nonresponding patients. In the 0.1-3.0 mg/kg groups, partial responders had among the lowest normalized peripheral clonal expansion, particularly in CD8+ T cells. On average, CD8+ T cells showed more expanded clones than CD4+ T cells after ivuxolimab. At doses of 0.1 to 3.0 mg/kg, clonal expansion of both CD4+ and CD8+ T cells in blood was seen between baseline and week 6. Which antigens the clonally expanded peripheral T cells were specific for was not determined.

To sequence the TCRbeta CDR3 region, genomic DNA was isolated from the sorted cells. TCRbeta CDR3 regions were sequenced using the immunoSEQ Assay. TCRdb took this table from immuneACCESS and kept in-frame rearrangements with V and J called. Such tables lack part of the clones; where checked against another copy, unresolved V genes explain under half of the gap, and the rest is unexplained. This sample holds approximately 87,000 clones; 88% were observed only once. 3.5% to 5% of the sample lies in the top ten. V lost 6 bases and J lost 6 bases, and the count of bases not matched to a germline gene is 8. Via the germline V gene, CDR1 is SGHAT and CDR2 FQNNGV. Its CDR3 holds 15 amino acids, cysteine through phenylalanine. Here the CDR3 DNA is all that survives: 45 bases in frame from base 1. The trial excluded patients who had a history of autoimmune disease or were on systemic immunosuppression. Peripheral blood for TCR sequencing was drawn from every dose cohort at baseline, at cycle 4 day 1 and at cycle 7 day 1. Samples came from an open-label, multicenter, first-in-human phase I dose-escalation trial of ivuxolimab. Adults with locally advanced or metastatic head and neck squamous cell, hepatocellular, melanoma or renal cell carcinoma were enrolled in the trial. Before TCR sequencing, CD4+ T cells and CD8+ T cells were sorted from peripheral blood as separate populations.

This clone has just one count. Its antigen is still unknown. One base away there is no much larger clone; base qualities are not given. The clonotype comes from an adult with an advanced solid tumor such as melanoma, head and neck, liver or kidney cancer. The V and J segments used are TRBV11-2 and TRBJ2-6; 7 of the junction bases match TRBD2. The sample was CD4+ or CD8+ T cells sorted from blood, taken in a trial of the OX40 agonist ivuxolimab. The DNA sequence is TGTGCCAGCAGTCTAGGGAGGGGTTTGGCCAACGTCCTGACTTTC. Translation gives CASSLGRGLANVLTF.